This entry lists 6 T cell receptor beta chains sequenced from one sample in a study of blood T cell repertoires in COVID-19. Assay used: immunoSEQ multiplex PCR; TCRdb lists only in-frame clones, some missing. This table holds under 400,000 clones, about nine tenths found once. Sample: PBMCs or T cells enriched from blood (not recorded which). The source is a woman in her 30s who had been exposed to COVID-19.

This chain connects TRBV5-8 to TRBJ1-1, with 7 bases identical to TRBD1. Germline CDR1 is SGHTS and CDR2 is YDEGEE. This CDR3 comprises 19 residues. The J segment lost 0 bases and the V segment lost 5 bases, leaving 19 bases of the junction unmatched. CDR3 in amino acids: CASSYITGAVVPMNTEAFF. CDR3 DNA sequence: TGTGCCAGCAGTTATATAACAGGGGCCGTTGTCCCGATGAACACTGAAGCTTTCTTT.

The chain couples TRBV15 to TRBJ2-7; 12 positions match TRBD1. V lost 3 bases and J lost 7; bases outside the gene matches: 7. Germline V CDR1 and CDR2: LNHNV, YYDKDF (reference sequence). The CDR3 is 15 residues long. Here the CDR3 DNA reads TGTGCCACCAGCAGGGACCGGGACAGGGGGCAAGAGCAGTACTTC. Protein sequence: CATSRDRDRGQEQYF.

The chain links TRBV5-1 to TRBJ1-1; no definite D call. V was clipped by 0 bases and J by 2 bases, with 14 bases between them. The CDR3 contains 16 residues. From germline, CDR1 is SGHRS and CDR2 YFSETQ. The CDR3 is CASSLGGPGSNTEAFF. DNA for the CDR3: TGCGCCAGCAGCTTGGGAGGTCCGGGGTCTAACACTGAAGCTTTCTTT.

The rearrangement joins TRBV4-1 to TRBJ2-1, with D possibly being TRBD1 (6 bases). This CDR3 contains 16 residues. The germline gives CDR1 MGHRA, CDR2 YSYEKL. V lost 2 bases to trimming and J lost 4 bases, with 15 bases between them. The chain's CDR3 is CASSQRDTETYNEQFF. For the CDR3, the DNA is TGCGCCAGCAGCCAACGGGACACCGAAACATACAATGAGCAGTTCTTC.

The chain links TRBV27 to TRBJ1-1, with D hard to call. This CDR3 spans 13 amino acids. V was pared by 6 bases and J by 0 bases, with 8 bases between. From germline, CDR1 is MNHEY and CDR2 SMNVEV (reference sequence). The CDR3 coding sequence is TGTGCCAGCAGCCAAGACATGAACACTGAAGCTTTCTTT. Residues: CASSQDMNTEAFF.

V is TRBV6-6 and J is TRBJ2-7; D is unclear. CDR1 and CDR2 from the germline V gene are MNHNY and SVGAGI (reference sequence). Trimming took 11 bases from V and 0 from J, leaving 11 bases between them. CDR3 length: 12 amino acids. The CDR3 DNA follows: TGTGCCGTGACATTAACCTCCTACGAGCAGTACTTC. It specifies CAVTLTSYEQYF.